These T cell receptor beta chains were read from a single sample in a study of identical twins. TCRdb redid the calling of the 5' RACE reads with MiXCR, one entry per CDR3 protein. The sample records 250,000 or so distinct CDR3 sequences, around 8% being singletons. This same sample was also taken into another study, of yellow fever vaccine responses in identical twins.

The sequencing input was CD8+ T cells sorted from blood. Receptors originate from a young woman in good health. Both conserved end residues are part of each CDR3. The D gene is left open where the match is weak. Clone size is shown for a subset of rows, as once, few, many or a class of expanded clone.

clone size | J gene | D gene | V gene | CDR3 DNA | CDR3 protein
many | TRBJ1-1 | . | TRBV29-1 | TGCAGCGTTGAAGCCCCAGAGAACACTGAAGCTTTCTTT | CSVEAPENTEAFF
. | TRBJ2-3 | . | TRBV12-5 | TGTGCTAGTGGCCACTACGCGGATACGCAGTATTTT | CASGHYADTQYF
few | TRBJ2-7 | . | TRBV30 | TGTGCCTCGGGCCTAAACTACGAGCAGTACTTC | CASGLNYEQYF
many | TRBJ2-1 | . | TRBV29-1 | TGCAGCGTTGAAGCCGGTACCCTGGAGGGCCGCTCCTACAATGAGCAGTTCTTC | CSVEAGTLEGRSYNEQFF
. | TRBJ2-1 | . | TRBV29-1 | TGCAGCGTTGACGACCGCCCGGAGCAGTTCTTC | CSVDDRPEQFF
many | TRBJ1-6 | . | TRBV7-6 | TGTGCCAGCAGCGAACGAACGGATAGCTCCTATAATTCACCCCTCCACTTT | CASSERTDSSYNSPLHF
few | TRBJ2-5 | . | TRBV4-1 | TGCGCCAGCAGCCAAGGTGTCAGCAGAGAGACCCAGTACTTC | CASSQGVSRETQYF
many | TRBJ1-1 | . | TRBV3-1 | TGTGCCAGCAGCCCAAAGTGGCACGGGACTGAAGCTTTCTTT | CASSPKWHGTEAFF
. | TRBJ1-5 | TRBD1 | TRBV7-9 | TGTGCCAGCAGCTTTGGCCCGGGACAGAATAGCAATCAGCCCCAGCATTTT | CASSFGPGQNSNQPQHF
once | TRBJ1-6 | . | TRBV27 | TGTGCCAGCAGTTCGAGCGACGGAGGTTTTTCACCCTATAATTCACCCCTCCACTTT | CASSSSDGGFSPYNSPLHF
. | TRBJ1-6 | TRBD1 | TRBV4-3 | TGCGCCAGCAGCCAAGATACGACAGGGGGCGGTTCACCCCTCCACTTT | CASSQDTTGGGSPLHF
many | TRBJ1-1 | . | TRBV10-3 | TGTGCCATCAGTAACCGGGACGGGAACACTGAAGCTTTCTTT | CAISNRDGNTEAFF
few | TRBJ2-5 | TRBD2 | TRBV3-1 | TGTGCCAGCAGCCCCCCCGGGACTAGGCTGACGTACCAAGAGACCCAGTACTTC | CASSPPGTRLTYQETQYF
. | TRBJ2-3 | TRBD2 | TRBV9 | TGTGCCAGCAGCGTTTGGAGCGGGGGGGCTACAGATACGCAGTATTTT | CASSVWSGGATDTQYF
many | TRBJ1-1 | . | TRBV5-1 | TGCGCCAGCAGCTTTTGGGAGGACACTGAAGCTTTCTTT | CASSFWEDTEAFF
once | TRBJ2-3 | . | TRBV4-3 | TGCGCCAGCAGCCAAACGCGAGTCCGGGGAGATACGCAGTATTTT | CASSQTRVRGDTQYF
few | TRBJ2-7 | . | TRBV3-1 | TGTGCCAGCAGCCAACTAACTACGGGACACCTCTACGAGCAGTACTTC | CASSQLTTGHLYEQYF
. | TRBJ2-4 | . | TRBV20-1 | TGCAGTGCTAGAGATTGGGAGACAGTTTTCGAAAACATTCAGTACTTC | CSARDWETVFENIQYF
many | TRBJ2-1 | . | TRBV14 | TGTGCCAGCATGCCAAACGACTCTTACTACAATGAGCAGTTCTTC | CASMPNDSYYNEQFF
. | TRBJ2-1 | . | TRBV29-1 | TGCAGCGTTGGGCGGCAGGGGCTCTACAATGAGCAGTTCTTC | CSVGRQGLYNEQFF
. | TRBJ2-3 | . | TRBV6-6 | TGTGCCAGCATAGGTGGGGAAGATACGCAGTATTTT | CASIGGEDTQYF
few | TRBJ2-1 | . | TRBV28 | TGTGCCAGCAGTTTCCGGGGAACCTCCTACAATGAGCAGTTCTTC | CASSFRGTSYNEQFF
few | TRBJ2-1 | . | TRBV15 | TGTGCCACCAGCAGAGCCAATTGGGGCAATGAGCAGTTCTTC | CATSRANWGNEQFF
. | TRBJ2-3 | . | TRBV6-4 | TGTGCCAGCAGTGACTCGGCAGCTAGCACAGATACGCAGTATTTT | CASSDSAASTDTQYF
few | TRBJ2-1 | TRBD2 | TRBV9 | TGTGCCAGCAGCACCACCGGACTAGCGGGAAGCTACAATGAGCAGTTCTTC | CASSTTGLAGSYNEQFF
few | TRBJ2-7 | . | TRBV20-1 | TGCAGTGTCAGAGGGGCAAACGAGCAGTACTTC | CSVRGANEQYF
many | TRBJ2-5 | TRBD1 | TRBV5-8 | TGTGCCAGCAGCTTGATGGGACAGGGGAAAGAGACCCAGTACTTC | CASSLMGQGKETQYF
many | TRBJ2-7 | . | TRBV7-9 | TGTGCCAGCAGCTTAGTTGGGGGGACGGGCGAGCAGTACTTC | CASSLVGGTGEQYF
many | TRBJ2-3 | TRBD2 | TRBV7-2 | TGTGCCAGCAGCTTCCAGCGGGAGTCTGGAGCGGATACGCAGTATTTT | CASSFQRESGADTQYF
few | TRBJ2-5 | TRBD2 | TRBV15 | TGTGCCACCAGCCCCCGGACTAGCATGGAGACCCAGTACTTC | CATSPRTSMETQYF
many | TRBJ2-7 | . | TRBV5-1 | TGCGCCAGCAGCAGTCCGATACTAGGTCGTGGTGGCGAGCAGTACTTC | CASSSPILGRGGEQYF
many | TRBJ2-3 | . | TRBV24-1 | TGTGCCGCGGCGACGGGAGTCACGCAGTATTTT | CAAATGVTQYF
few | TRBJ1-1 | TRBD1 | TRBV5-1 | TGCGCCAGCAGCCCTCCGAACAGGGGCGACACTGAAGCTTTCTTT | CASSPPNRGDTEAFF
few | TRBJ2-7 | . | TRBV29-1 | TGCAGCGCCGGCAAGGTCTCCTACGAGCAGTACTTC | CSAGKVSYEQYF
few | TRBJ2-3 | . | TRBV27 | TGTGCCAGCAGTTTTAAGGGGCCGGATACGCAGTATTTT | CASSFKGPDTQYF
few | TRBJ2-2 | . | TRBV9 | TGTGCCAGCAGCGTAGCTTATTCCGGGGAGCTGTTTTTT | CASSVAYSGELFF
many | TRBJ1-5 | . | TRBV10-2 | TGCGCCAGCAGTGTATCAGGGGTCCAGCCCCAGCATTTT | CASSVSGVQPQHF